This T cell receptor (beta chain) came from a study of T cells in localized non-small cell lung cancer. The V and J ends lost 6 bases and 10 bases, in that order; junction bases with no gene match: 5. Germline CDR1 and CDR2: SNHLY and FYNNEI. The CDR3 length is 14 residues. Measured with immunoSEQ multiplex PCR; TCRdb has only the in-frame clones, and not every one. The sample lists about 77,000 clones, approximately 90% occurring once. This TCR derives from a woman aged 40-69 years with stage I squamous cell lung carcinoma. V gene TRBV2 combines with J gene TRBJ1-6; 11 bases fit TRBD1. This specimen consisted of peripheral blood, obtained before any cancer treatment. This chain's CDR3 is CASSRDRGVSPLHF. CDR3 nucleotides: TGTGCCAGCAGCCGGGACAGGGGGGTGTCACCCCTCCACTTT.